Listed below are T cell receptor beta chains from one sample, sequenced in a study of CD8+ T cells in alopecia areata. Some clones are missing from TCRdb's copy, which holds only in-frame ones; the method was immunoSEQ multiplex PCR. The sample holds 87,000 or so clones, around 70% seen once. The material was CD8+ T cells sorted from blood, obtained at approximately week 42, from a patient treated with tofacitinib. Receptors were obtained from a human donor with alopecia areata. Both conserved end residues are part of each CDR3. The order of the fields is CDR3 protein, CDR3 DNA, clone size, J gene, V gene, D gene. D genes are given only for firm matches. Clone size is shown for a subset of rows, as once, few, many or a class of expanded clone.

CDR3aa: CSVEDSGAYEQYF
CDR3nt: TGCAGCGTTGAAGACTCAGGGGCCTACGAGCAGTACTTC
abundance: few
j_gene: TRBJ2-7
v_gene: TRBV29-1
d_gene: NA

CDR3aa: CASSSPTGGDYGYTF
CDR3nt: TGTGCCAGCAGCTCCCCAACAGGGGGCGACTATGGCTACACCTTC
abundance: few
j_gene: TRBJ1-2
v_gene: TRBV7-2
d_gene: TRBD1

CDR3aa: CASSIAPYSYNEQFF
CDR3nt: TGTGCCAGTAGTATAGCCCCCTACTCCTACAATGAGCAGTTCTTC
abundance: NA
j_gene: TRBJ2-1
v_gene: TRBV19
d_gene: NA

CDR3aa: CSVDSAPGYEQFF
CDR3nt: TGCAGCGTTGATAGTGCCCCGGGCTATGAGCAGTTCTTC
abundance: few
j_gene: TRBJ2-1
v_gene: TRBV29-1
d_gene: NA

CDR3aa: CASSMTTYNEQFF
CDR3nt: TGTGCCAGTTCGATGACAACCTACAATGAGCAGTTCTTC
abundance: once
j_gene: TRBJ2-1
v_gene: TRBV19
d_gene: NA

CDR3aa: CSVLGQGATTDTQYF
CDR3nt: TGCAGCGTCCTCGGACAGGGGGCGACAACAGATACGCAGTATTTT
abundance: NA
j_gene: TRBJ2-3
v_gene: TRBV29-1
d_gene: TRBD1

CDR3aa: CASSRDGNSNQPQHF
CDR3nt: TGTGCCAGCTCCCGGGACGGAAATAGCAATCAGCCCCAGCATTTT
abundance: NA
j_gene: TRBJ1-5
v_gene: TRBV9
d_gene: NA

CDR3aa: CASGSGKSSYNEQFF
CDR3nt: TGTGCCAGTGGGAGCGGTAAGAGCTCCTACAATGAGCAGTTCTTC
abundance: once
j_gene: TRBJ2-1
v_gene: TRBV6-4
d_gene: NA

CDR3aa: CASRKDRGNYNEQFF
CDR3nt: TGTGCCAGCCGGAAGGACAGGGGCAACTACAATGAGCAGTTCTTC
abundance: NA
j_gene: TRBJ2-1
v_gene: TRBV11-2
d_gene: TRBD1

CDR3aa: CASWTGCSTEAFF
CDR3nt: TGCGCCAGCTGGACAGGGTGTAGCACTGAAGCTTTCTTT
abundance: NA
j_gene: TRBJ1-1
v_gene: TRBV23-1
d_gene: TRBD1

CDR3aa: CSVQGQGAPYEQYF
CDR3nt: TGCAGCGTCCAAGGACAGGGGGCCCCCTACGAGCAGTACTTC
abundance: NA
j_gene: TRBJ2-7
v_gene: TRBV29-1
d_gene: TRBD1

CDR3aa: CAWSMETGRYEQYF
CDR3nt: TGTGCCTGGAGTATGGAGACAGGGAGGTACGAGCAGTACTTC
abundance: NA
j_gene: TRBJ2-7
v_gene: TRBV30
d_gene: NA

CDR3aa: CASSADTGWGNTIYF
CDR3nt: TGTGCCAGCAGCGCAGATACAGGGTGGGGAAACACCATATATTTT
abundance: NA
j_gene: TRBJ1-3
v_gene: TRBV9
d_gene: NA

CDR3aa: CASSGGTSSQETQYF
CDR3nt: TGTGCCAGCAGCGGCGGGACTAGCAGCCAAGAGACCCAGTACTTC
abundance: NA
j_gene: TRBJ2-5
v_gene: TRBV9
d_gene: TRBD2

CDR3aa: CASSLGRGLTEAFF
CDR3nt: TGCGCCAGCAGCCTGGGTCGAGGCCTAACTGAAGCTTTCTTT
abundance: NA
j_gene: TRBJ1-1
v_gene: TRBV5-1
d_gene: NA

CDR3aa: CAIEDGLSYEQYF
CDR3nt: TGTGCCATCGAGGACGGTCTCTCCTACGAGCAGTACTTC
abundance: NA
j_gene: TRBJ2-7
v_gene: TRBV10-3
d_gene: NA

CDR3aa: CASSSGFNNEQFF
CDR3nt: TGTGCCAGTAGTAGCGGGTTCAACAATGAGCAGTTCTTC
abundance: NA
j_gene: TRBJ2-1
v_gene: TRBV19
d_gene: NA

CDR3aa: CASSTGQGNEQFF
CDR3nt: TGTGCCAGTAGTACGGGACAGGGGAATGAGCAGTTCTTC
abundance: NA
j_gene: TRBJ2-1
v_gene: TRBV19
d_gene: TRBD1

CDR3aa: CASSLGNTEAFF
CDR3nt: TGTGCCAGTAGTTTAGGGAACACTGAAGCTTTCTTT
abundance: NA
j_gene: TRBJ1-1
v_gene: TRBV19
d_gene: NA

CDR3aa: CSVEDKGTEAFF
CDR3nt: TGCAGCGTTGAAGATAAGGGGACTGAAGCTTTCTTT
abundance: few
j_gene: TRBJ1-1
v_gene: TRBV29-1
d_gene: NA

CDR3aa: CAWGQVEQYF
CDR3nt: TGTGCCTGGGGACAGGTCGAGCAGTACTTC
abundance: NA
j_gene: TRBJ2-7
v_gene: TRBV30
d_gene: TRBD1

CDR3aa: CATSFSTDTQYF
CDR3nt: TGTGCCACCAGCTTCAGTACAGATACGCAGTATTTT
abundance: NA
j_gene: TRBJ2-3
v_gene: TRBV15
d_gene: NA